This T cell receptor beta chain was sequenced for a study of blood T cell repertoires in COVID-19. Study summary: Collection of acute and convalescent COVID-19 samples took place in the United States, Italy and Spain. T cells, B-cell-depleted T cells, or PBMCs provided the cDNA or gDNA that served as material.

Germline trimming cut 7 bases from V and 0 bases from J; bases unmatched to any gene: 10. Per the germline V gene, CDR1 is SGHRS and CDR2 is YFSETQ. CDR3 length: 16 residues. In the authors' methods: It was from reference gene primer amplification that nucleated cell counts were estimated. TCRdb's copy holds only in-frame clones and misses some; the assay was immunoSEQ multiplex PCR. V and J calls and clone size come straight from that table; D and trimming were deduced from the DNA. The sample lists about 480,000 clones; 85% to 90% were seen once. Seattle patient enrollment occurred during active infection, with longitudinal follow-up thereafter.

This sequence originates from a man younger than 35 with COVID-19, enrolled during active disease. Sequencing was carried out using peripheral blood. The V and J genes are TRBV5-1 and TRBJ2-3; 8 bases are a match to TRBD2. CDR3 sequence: CASAIAGRASTDTQYF. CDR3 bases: TGCGCCAGCGCAATAGCGGGGAGAGCTAGCACAGATACGCAGTATTTT.